A selection of T cell receptor beta chains follows, all from one sample in a study of CD8+ T cells in alopecia areata. Only in-frame clones appear in the TCRdb table, and some are missing; sequencing was by immunoSEQ multiplex PCR. The sample consists of about 120,000 clones, 53% of them appearing once. The source material was CD4+ T cells sorted from blood, sampled at week 4, from a patient treated with tofacitinib. The receptor set was obtained from a human donor with alopecia areata. The CDR3 runs from the conserved cysteine through the conserved F or W. D genes are given only for firm matches. Some rows have no size entry. The others give once, few or many, or a class for an expanded clone.

CDR3 protein | CDR3 DNA | D gene | J gene | clone size | V gene
CSVAGQETQYF | TGCAGCGTTGCAGGGCAGGAGACCCAGTACTTC | - | TRBJ2-5 | few | TRBV29-1
CAWSVGRQVLSETQYF | TGTGCCTGGAGTGTAGGGCGGCAAGTACTATCAGAGACCCAGTACTTC | - | TRBJ2-5 | - | TRBV30
CASSLPPRLAVYEQYF | TGTGCCAGCAGCCTCCCGCCGCGACTAGCGGTCTACGAGCAGTACTTC | TRBD2 | TRBJ2-7 | once | TRBV11-2
CASSLEVRGTEAFF | TGTGCCAGCAGTCTCGAGGTTAGGGGGACTGAAGCTTTCTTT | - | TRBJ1-1 | - | TRBV6-5
CASSFPTNTEAFF | TGTGCCAGCAGTTTCCCCACGAACACTGAAGCTTTCTTT | - | TRBJ1-1 | - | TRBV27
CASSYRRGSPYEQYF | TGTGCCAGCAGTTATAGGCGCGGGAGTCCCTACGAGCAGTACTTC | TRBD2 | TRBJ2-7 | - | TRBV6-5
CASSFKTGDVEQFF | TGTGCCAGCAGCTTTAAAACCGGTGACGTCGAGCAGTTCTTC | - | TRBJ2-1 | few | TRBV7-2
CAWGPKGKNIQYF | TGTGCCTGGGGCCCAAAGGGCAAAAACATTCAGTACTTC | - | TRBJ2-4 | - | TRBV30
CASSQDIGRFSYEQYF | TGCGCCAGCAGCCAAGATATCGGCCGATTCTCCTACGAGCAGTACTTC | - | TRBJ2-7 | - | TRBV4-1
CASSRTGDYNEQFF | TGTGCCAGCAGTAGAACGGGGGACTACAATGAGCAGTTCTTC | - | TRBJ2-1 | - | TRBV27
CSVRGGDEKLFF | TGCAGCGTCCGTGGCGGCGATGAAAAACTGTTTTTT | - | TRBJ1-4 | - | TRBV29-1
CASPSLVPAGEDTQYF | TGTGCCAGCCCCAGCTTAGTACCAGCGGGGGAAGATACGCAGTATTTT | TRBD2 | TRBJ2-3 | few | TRBV7-2
CASSIGTSGNTQYF | TGTGCCAGTAGTATCGGGACTAGCGGGAATACGCAGTATTTT | TRBD2 | TRBJ2-3 | - | TRBV19
CASSQFESNGYTF | TGTGCCAGCAGCCAATTCGAGTCGAATGGCTACACCTTC | - | TRBJ1-2 | - | TRBV4-2
CASSYYRNNEQFF | TGTGCCAGCAGTTACTACCGGAACAATGAGCAGTTCTTC | - | TRBJ2-1 | few | TRBV6-5
CASKPGLNYGYTF | TGTGCCAGCAAGCCTGGCCTAAACTATGGCTACACCTTC | - | TRBJ1-2 | - | TRBV2
CASSYLTASGYTF | TGTGCCAGCAGTTACCTTACAGCTTCCGGCTACACCTTC | - | TRBJ1-2 | - | TRBV6-5